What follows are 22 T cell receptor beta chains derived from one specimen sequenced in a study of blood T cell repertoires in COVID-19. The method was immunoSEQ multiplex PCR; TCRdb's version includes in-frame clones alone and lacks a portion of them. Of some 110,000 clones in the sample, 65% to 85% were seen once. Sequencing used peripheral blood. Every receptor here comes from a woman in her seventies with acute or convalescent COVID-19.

The DNA for the CDR3 is TGTGCCAGCAGTAGGACAGGGGAAATCTACGAGCAGTACTTC. It encodes CASSRTGEIYEQYF. V gene TRBV2 combines with J gene TRBJ2-7, with TRBD1 matching over 9 bases. Germline CDR1 is SNHLY and CDR2 is FYNNEI. The length of the CDR3 is 14 residues. V gave up 5 bases and J gave up 3 bases; unmatched junction bases: 5.

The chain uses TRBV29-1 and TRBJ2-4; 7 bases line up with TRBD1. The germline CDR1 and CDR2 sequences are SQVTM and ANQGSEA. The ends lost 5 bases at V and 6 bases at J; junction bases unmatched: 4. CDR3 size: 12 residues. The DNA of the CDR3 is TGCAGCGTTCGGGACAGTGTAAACATTCAGTACTTC. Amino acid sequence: CSVRDSVNIQYF.

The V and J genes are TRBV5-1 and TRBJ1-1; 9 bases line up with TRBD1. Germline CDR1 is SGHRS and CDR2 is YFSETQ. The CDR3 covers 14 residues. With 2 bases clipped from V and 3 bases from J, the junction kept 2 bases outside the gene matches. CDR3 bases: TGCGCCAGCAGCTTCCGGGACAGGGACACTGAAGCTTTCTTT. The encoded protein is CASSFRDRDTEAFF.

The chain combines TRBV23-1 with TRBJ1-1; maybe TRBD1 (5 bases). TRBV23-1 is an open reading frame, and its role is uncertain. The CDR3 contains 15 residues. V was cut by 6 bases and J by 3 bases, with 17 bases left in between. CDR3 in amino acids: CASSPSRGGDTEAFF. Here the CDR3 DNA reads TGCGCCAGCAGCCCTTCTCGGGGGGGGGACACTGAAGCTTTCTTT.

The CDR3 reads CASSSQGRTEAFF. CDR3 DNA sequence: TGTGCCAGCAGCTCACAGGGGCGCACTGAAGCTTTCTTT. This chain links TRBV12-3 or TRBV12-4 with TRBJ1-1; 7 positions match TRBD1. The length of the CDR3 is 13 residues. The trim removed 6 bases at V and 4 bases at J, leaving 5 bases unmatched.

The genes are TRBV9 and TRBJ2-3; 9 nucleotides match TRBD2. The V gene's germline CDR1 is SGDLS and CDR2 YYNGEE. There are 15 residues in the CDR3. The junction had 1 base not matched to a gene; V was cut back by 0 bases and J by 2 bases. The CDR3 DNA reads TGTGCCAGCAGCGTAGGCGGGGGGGCCACAGATACGCAGTATTTT. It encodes CASSVGGGATDTQYF.

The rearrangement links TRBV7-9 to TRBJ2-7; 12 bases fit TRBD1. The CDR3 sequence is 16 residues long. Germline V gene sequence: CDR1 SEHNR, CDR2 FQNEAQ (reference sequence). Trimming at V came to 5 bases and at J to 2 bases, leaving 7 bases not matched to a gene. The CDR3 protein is CASSLRGTGGPYEQYF. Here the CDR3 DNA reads TGTGCCAGCAGCCTACGGGGGACAGGGGGCCCCTACGAGCAGTACTTC.

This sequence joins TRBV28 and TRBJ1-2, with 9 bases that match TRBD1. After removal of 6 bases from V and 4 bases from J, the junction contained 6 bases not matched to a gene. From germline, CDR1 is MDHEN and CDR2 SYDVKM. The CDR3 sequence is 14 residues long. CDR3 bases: TGTGCCAGCAGCGGGACAGGGCGGACCTATGGCTACACCTTC. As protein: CASSGTGRTYGYTF.

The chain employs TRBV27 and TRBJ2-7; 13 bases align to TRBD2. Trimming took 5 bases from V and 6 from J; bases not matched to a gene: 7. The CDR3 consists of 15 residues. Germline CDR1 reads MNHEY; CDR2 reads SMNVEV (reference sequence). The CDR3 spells CASSVRGTSGTEQYF. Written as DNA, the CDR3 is TGTGCCAGCAGTGTCCGGGGGACTAGCGGGACCGAGCAGTACTTC.

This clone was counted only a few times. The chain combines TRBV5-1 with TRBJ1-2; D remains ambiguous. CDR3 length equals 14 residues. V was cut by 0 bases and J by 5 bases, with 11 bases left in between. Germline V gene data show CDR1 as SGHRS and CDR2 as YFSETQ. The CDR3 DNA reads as TGCGCCAGCAGCTTGGGCGGGTCCTCGTATGGCTACACCTTC. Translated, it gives CASSLGGSSYGYTF.

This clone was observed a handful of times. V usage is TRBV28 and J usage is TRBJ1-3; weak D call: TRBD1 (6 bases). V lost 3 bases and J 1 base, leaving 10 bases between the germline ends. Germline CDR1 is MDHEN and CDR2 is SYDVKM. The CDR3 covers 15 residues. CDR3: CASSFQGISGNTIYF. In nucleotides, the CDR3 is TGTGCCAGCAGTTTCCAGGGGATTTCTGGAAACACCATATATTTT.

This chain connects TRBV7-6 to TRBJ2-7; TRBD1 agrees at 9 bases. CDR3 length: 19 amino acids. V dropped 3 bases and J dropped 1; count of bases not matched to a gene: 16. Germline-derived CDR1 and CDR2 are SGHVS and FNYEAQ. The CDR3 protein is CASSFEESGTGIGSYEQYF. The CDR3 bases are TGTGCCAGCAGCTTTGAAGAGTCCGGGACAGGGATCGGGTCCTACGAGCAGTACTTC. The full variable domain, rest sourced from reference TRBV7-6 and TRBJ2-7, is GAGVSQSPRYKVTKRGQDVALRCDPISGHVSLYWYRQALGQGPEFLTYFNYEAQQDKSGLPNDRFSAERPEGSISTLTIQRTEQRDSAMYRCASSFEESGTGIGSYEQYFGPGTRLTVT.

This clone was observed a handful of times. The DNA for the CDR3 is TGTGCCAGCAGCCCTTCGGGACTAGCGGGAGGGCCCAGCACAGATACGCAGTATTTT. It specifies CASSPSGLAGGPSTDTQYF. This sequence joins TRBV4-2 and TRBJ2-3; TRBD2 aligns across 16 bases. The junction had 7 bases not matched to a gene; V was cut back by 4 bases and J by 0 bases. Germline lookup yields CDR1 LGHNA and CDR2 YNFKEQ. The CDR3 extends over 19 amino acids.

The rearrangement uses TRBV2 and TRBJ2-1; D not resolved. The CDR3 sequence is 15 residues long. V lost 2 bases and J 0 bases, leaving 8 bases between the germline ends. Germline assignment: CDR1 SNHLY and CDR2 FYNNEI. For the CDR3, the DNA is TGTGCCAGCAGTGAAAAGGAGAGCTCCTACAATGAGCAGTTCTTC. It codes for CASSEKESSYNEQFF.

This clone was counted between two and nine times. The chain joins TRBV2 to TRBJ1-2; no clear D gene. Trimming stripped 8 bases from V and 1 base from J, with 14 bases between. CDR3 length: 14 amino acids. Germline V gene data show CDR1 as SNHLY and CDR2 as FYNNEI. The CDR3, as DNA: TGTGCCAGCCGAGGGCGGGTCCATAACTATGGCTACACCTTC. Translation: CASRGRVHNYGYTF.

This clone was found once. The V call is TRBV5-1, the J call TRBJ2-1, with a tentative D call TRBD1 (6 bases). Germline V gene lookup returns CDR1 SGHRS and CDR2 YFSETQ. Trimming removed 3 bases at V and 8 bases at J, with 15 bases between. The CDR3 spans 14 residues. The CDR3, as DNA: TGCGCCAGCAGCTCAGAAACAGGGAACGATGAGCAGTTCTTC. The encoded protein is CASSSETGNDEQFF.

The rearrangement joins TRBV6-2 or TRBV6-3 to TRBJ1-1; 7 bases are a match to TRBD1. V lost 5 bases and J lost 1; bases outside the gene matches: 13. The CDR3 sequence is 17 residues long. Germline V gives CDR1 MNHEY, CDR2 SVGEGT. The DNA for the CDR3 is TGTGCCAGCAGTAAATCTGGCAGGGGGTGGGAGAACACTGAAGCTTTCTTT. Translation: CASSKSGRGWENTEAFF.

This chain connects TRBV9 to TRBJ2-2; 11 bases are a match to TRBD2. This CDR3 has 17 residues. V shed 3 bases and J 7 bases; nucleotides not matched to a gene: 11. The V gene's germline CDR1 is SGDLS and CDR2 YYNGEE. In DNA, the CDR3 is TGTGCCAGCAGCGCGACCTTTAGCGGGGGGGCCTTCGGGGAGCTGTTTTTT. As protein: CASSATFSGGAFGELFF.

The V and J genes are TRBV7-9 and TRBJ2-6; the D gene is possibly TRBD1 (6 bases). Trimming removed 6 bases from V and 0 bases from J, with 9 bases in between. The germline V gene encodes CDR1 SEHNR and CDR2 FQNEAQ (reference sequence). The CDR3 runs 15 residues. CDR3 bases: TGTGCCAGCAGTCTAGGGGGCTCTGGGGCCAACGTCCTGACTTTC. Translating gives CASSLGGSGANVLTF.

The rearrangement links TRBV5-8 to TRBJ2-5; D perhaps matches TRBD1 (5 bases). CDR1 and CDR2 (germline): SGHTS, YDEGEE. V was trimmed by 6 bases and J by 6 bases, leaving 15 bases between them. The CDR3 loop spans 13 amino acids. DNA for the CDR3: TGTGCCAGCACTCGCAGGGTAGGCCAGACCCAGTACTTC. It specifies CASTRRVGQTQYF.

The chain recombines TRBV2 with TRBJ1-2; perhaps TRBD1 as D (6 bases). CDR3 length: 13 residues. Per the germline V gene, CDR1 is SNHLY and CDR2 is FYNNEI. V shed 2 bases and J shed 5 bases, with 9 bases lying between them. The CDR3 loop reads CASSEMGAYGYTF. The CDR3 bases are TGTGCCAGCAGTGAAATGGGGGCTTATGGCTACACCTTC.

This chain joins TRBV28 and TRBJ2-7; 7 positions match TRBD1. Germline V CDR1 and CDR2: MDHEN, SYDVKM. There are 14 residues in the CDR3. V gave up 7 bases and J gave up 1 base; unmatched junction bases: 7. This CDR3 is CASKGALGSYEQYF. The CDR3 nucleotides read TGTGCCAGCAAGGGGGCCCTTGGGTCCTACGAGCAGTACTTC.